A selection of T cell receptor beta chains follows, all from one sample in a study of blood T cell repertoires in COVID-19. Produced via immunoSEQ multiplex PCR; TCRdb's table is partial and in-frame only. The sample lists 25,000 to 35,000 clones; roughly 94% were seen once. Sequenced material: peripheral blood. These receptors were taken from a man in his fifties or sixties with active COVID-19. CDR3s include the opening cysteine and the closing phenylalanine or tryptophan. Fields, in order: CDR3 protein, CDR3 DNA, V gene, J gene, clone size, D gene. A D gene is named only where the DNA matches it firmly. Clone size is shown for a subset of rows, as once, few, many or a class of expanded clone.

CACGGGGANVLTF	TGTGCCTGCGGGGGAGGTGGGGCCAACGTCCTGACTTTC	TRBV6-5	TRBJ2-6	-	TRBD2
CASRPRQGGEQYF	TGTGCCAGTAGACCGAGACAGGGAGGCGAGCAGTACTTC	TRBV19	TRBJ2-7	-	-
CASSLIRLLAGGPGETQYF	TGTGCCAGCAGCTTAATCCGTTTACTAGCGGGAGGGCCCGGGGAGACCCAGTACTTC	TRBV7-8	TRBJ2-5	-	TRBD2
CSAEGDLNTEAFF	TGCAGTGCCGAGGGGGATTTGAACACTGAAGCTTTCTTT	TRBV29-1	TRBJ1-1	-	-
CASSQASNTGELFF	TGCGCCAGCAGCCAGGCCTCGAACACCGGGGAGCTGTTTTTT	TRBV10-2	TRBJ2-2	few	-
CASTPRGVSGAGANVLTF	TGTGCCAGCACCCCACGGGGGGTTAGCGGCGCTGGGGCCAACGTCCTGACTTTC	TRBV14	TRBJ2-6	-	TRBD2
CASSVTGTEQNNEQFF	TGTGCCAGCAGCGTCACCGGGACAGAGCAAAACAATGAGCAGTTCTTC	TRBV9	TRBJ2-1	-	TRBD1
CASSPGLAVPLGGANVLTF	TGCGCCAGCAGCCCGGGACTAGCGGTTCCCTTGGGGGGGGCCAACGTCCTGACTTTC	TRBV5-1	TRBJ2-6	-	TRBD2
CASSLDRGPVYEQYF	TGTGCCAGCAGCTTGGACAGGGGCCCTGTCTACGAGCAGTACTTC	TRBV7-2	TRBJ2-7	-	TRBD1
CASRKGLAGGLDEQYF	TGTGCCAGCAGGAAGGGACTAGCGGGGGGGCTTGACGAGCAGTACTTC	TRBV2	TRBJ2-7	once	TRBD2
CASSQGAFGGGEQYF	TGTGCCAGCAGTCAGGGGGCCTTTGGGGGCGGCGAGCAGTACTTC	TRBV27	TRBJ2-7	once	TRBD1
CASRKYSGGTEAFF	TGTGCCAGCAGGAAATACTCCGGGGGCACTGAAGCTTTCTTT	TRBV6-5	TRBJ1-1	-	-
CASSESVWDNTNEQFF	TGTGCCAGCAGTGAATCGGTTTGGGACAATACCAATGAGCAGTTCTTC	TRBV6-1	TRBJ2-1	-	-
CASSIPGQGTYEQYF	TGTGCCAGTAGTATCCCGGGACAGGGAACCTACGAGCAGTACTTC	TRBV19	TRBJ2-7	-	TRBD1
CASQNQLDTQYF	TGTGCCAGCCAAAACCAGTTGGATACGCAGTATTTT	TRBV2	TRBJ2-3	-	-
CASSPNRGLSEQYF	TGTGCCAGCTCACCTAACAGGGGCCTGAGCGAGCAGTACTTC	TRBV18	TRBJ2-7	-	TRBD1
CASSFGQGLVAFF	TGTGCCAGCAGTTTCGGACAGGGTCTCGTAGCTTTCTTT	TRBV27	TRBJ1-1	-	TRBD1
CASSEGAASYNSPLHF	TGTGCCAGTAGCGAGGGCGCAGCAAGTTATAATTCACCCCTCCACTTT	TRBV19	TRBJ1-6	-	-
CASSSNRGRGGELFF	TGTGCCAGCAGCTCGAACAGGGGTCGGGGCGGGGAGCTGTTTTTT	TRBV11-3	TRBJ2-2	-	TRBD1
CTSSRLCMRGSYEQYF	TGCACCAGCAGCCGTTTATGTATGAGGGGGTCCTACGAGCAGTACTTC	TRBV1	TRBJ2-7	-	-
CAWSLSRVSYEQYF	TGTGCCTGGAGCCTCTCCAGGGTCTCCTACGAGCAGTACTTC	TRBV30	TRBJ2-7	-	-
CASSDGKRGARGEKLFF	TGTGCCAGCAGCGATGGAAAGAGGGGCGCCAGGGGGGAAAAACTGTTTTTT	TRBV7-8	TRBJ1-4	-	TRBD1
CATGLREGEQYF	TGTGCCACCGGGTTGCGGGAGGGCGAGCAGTACTTC	TRBV15	TRBJ2-7	-	TRBD2
CASSYSVRPDRSYTF	TGTGCCAGCAGTTACTCTGTAAGGCCGGACAGAAGCTACACCTTC	TRBV6-5	TRBJ1-2	-	-
CATSDHQINYGYTF	TGTGCCACCAGTGACCACCAGATAAACTATGGCTACACCTTC	TRBV24-1	TRBJ1-2	-	-
CASSGWTGGKRTEAFF	TGTGCCAGCAGTGGATGGACAGGGGGAAAGAGGACTGAAGCTTTCTTT	TRBV27	TRBJ1-1	few	TRBD1
CASSFRGFSYGYTF	TGTGCCAGCAGTTTCAGGGGTTTTTCCTATGGCTACACCTTC	TRBV28	TRBJ1-2	-	-
CASSMALSGSHEQFF	TGTGCCAGTAGTATGGCCCTTAGCGGGAGCCATGAGCAGTTCTTC	TRBV19	TRBJ2-1	-	TRBD2
CASSLFPTQGQGHEQYF	TGTGCCAGCAGTTTATTCCCCACCCAAGGACAGGGACACGAGCAGTACTTC	TRBV27	TRBJ2-7	-	TRBD1
CASSQTGREANYGYTF	TGTGCCAGCAGTCAAACCGGACGGGAAGCTAACTATGGCTACACCTTC	TRBV7-9	TRBJ1-2	-	-
CASSTKLWTSANTEAFF	TGTGCCAGCAGCACAAAGCTCTGGACATCGGCTAACACTGAAGCTTTCTTT	TRBV28	TRBJ1-1	once	-
CASSPAGNLSPLHF	TGTGCCAGCAGCCCAGCAGGGAATTTGTCACCCCTCCACTTT	TRBV3-1/TRBV3-2	TRBJ1-6	-	-
CASSGQGDTGELFF	TGTGCCAGCAGTGGACAGGGGGACACCGGGGAGCTGTTTTTT	TRBV25-1	TRBJ2-2	-	TRBD1
CASSPEQGYYGYTF	TGTGCCAGCTCACCAGAACAGGGCTACTATGGCTACACCTTC	TRBV18	TRBJ1-2	-	-
CASSHRDTPYEQYF	TGTGCCAGCAGCCACCGGGACACGCCCTACGAGCAGTACTTC	TRBV3-1/TRBV3-2	TRBJ2-7	-	-